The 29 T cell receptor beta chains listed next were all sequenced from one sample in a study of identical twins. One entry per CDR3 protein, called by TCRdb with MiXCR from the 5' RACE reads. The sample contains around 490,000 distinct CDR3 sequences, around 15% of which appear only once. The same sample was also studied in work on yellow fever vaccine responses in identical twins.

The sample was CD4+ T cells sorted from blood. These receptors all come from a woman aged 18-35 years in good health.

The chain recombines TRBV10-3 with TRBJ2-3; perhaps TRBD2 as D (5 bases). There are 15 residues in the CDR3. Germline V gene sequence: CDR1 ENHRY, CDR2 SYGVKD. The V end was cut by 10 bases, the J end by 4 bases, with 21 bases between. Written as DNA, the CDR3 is TGTGCCACCTCGACGGGATCACGGGAAGCAGATACGCAGTATTTT. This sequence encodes CATSTGSREADTQYF.

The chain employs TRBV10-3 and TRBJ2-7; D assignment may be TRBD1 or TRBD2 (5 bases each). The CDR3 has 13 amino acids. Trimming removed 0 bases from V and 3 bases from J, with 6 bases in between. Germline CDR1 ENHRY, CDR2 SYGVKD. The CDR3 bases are TGTGCCATCAGTGAGTCGAGGGGCTACGAGCAGTACGTC. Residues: CAISESRGYEQYV.

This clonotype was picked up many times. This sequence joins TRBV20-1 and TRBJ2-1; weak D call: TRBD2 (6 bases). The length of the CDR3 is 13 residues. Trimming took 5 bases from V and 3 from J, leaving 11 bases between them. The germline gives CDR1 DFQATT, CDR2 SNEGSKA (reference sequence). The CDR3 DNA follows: TGCAGTGCTGGGAGACTAGACTACAATGAGCAGTTCTTC. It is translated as CSAGRLDYNEQFF.

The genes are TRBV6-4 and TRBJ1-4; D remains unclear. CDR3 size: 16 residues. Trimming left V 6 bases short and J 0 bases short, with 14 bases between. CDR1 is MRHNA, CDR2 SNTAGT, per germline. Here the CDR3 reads CASRGRKLSTNEKLFF. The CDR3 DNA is TGTGCCAGCAGGGGGAGAAAACTCTCAACTAATGAAAAACTGTTTTTT.

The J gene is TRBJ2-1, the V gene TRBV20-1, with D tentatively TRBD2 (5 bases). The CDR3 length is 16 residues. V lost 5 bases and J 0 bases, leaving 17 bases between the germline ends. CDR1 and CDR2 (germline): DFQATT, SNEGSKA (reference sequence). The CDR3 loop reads CSAPQPGSLSYNEQFF. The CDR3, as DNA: TGCAGTGCTCCCCAGCCGGGATCCCTCTCCTACAATGAGCAGTTCTTC.

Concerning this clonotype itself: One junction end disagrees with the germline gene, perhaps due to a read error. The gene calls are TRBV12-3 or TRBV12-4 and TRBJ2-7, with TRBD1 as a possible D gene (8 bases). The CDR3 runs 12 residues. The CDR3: CASRLGRGQDNF. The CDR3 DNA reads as TGTGCCAGCAGACTAGGGAGGGGACAGGATAACTTC.

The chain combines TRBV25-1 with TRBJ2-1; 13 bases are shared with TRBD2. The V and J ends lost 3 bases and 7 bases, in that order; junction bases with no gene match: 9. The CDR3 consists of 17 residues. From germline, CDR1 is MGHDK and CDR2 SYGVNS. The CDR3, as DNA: TGTGCCAGCAGTGACCATACTAGCGGGGGGGCTAAGAATGAGCAGTTCTTC. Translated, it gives CASSDHTSGGAKNEQFF.

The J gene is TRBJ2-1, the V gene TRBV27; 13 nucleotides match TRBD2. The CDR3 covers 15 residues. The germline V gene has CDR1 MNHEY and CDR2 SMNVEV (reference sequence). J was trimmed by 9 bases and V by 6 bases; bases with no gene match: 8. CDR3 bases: TGTGCCAGCAGCCCTAGACTAGCGGGAGGCCTTGAGCAGTTCTTC. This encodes CASSPRLAGGLEQFF.

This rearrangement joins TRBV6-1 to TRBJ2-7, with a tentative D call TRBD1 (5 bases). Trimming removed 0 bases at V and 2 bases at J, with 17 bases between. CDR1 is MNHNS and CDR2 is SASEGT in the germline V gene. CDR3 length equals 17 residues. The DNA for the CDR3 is TGTGCCAGCAGTGAAGCGCTTTGGGGTTTGGACACCTACGAGCAGTACGTC. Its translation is CASSEALWGLDTYEQYV.

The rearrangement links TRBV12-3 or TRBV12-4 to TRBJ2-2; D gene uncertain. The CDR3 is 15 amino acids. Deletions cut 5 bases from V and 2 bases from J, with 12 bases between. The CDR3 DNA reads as TGTGCCAGCAGTCCACGGGTGGTCAACACCGGGGAGCTGTTTTTT. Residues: CASSPRVVNTGELFF.

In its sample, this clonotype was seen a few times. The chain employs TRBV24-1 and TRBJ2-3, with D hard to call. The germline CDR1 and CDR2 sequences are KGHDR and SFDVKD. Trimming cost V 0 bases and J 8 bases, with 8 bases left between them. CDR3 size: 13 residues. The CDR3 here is CATSDLPTTTQYF. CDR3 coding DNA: TGTGCCACCAGTGATTTGCCCACGACTACGCAGTATTTT.

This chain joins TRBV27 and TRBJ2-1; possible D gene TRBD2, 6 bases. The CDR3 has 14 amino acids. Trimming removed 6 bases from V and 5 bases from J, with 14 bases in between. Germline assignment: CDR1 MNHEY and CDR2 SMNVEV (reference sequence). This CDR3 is CASSSRDFNNEQFF. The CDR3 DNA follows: TGTGCCAGCAGCAGCCGGGACTTTAACAATGAGCAGTTCTTC.

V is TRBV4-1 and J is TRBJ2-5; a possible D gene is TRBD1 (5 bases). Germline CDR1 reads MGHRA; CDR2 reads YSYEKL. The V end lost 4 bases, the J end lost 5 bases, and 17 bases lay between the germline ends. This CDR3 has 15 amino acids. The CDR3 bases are TGCGCCAGCAGCCCCCGTCCTATGGGGCGGGAGACCCAGTACTTC. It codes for CASSPRPMGRETQYF.

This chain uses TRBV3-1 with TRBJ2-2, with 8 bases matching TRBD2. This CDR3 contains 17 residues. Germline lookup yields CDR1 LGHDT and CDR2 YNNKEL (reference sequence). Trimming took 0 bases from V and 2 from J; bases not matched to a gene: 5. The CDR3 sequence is CASSQERLAFNTGELFF. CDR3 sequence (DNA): TGTGCCAGCAGCCAAGAAAGACTAGCGTTTAACACCGGGGAGCTGTTTTTT.

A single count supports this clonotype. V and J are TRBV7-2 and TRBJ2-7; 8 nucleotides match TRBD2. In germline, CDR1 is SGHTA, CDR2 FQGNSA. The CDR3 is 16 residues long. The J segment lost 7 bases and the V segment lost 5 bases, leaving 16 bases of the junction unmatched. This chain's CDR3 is CASSIGIAGPLGEQYF. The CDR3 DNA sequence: TGTGCCAGCAGCATCGGAATAGCGGGACCTCTGGGGGAGCAGTACTTC.

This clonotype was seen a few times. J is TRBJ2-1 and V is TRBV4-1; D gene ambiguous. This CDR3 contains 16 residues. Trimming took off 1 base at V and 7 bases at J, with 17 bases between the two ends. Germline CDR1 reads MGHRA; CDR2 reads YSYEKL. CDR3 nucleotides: TGCGCCAGCAGCCAAGTGGGATCTAGATCTGTGAATGAGCAGTTCTTC. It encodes CASSQVGSRSVNEQFF.

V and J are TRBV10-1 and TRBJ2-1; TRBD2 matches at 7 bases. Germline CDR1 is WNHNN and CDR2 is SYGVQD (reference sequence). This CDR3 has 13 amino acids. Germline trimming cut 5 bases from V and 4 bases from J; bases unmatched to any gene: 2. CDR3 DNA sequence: TGCGCCAGCAGTAGGACTAGATACAATGAGCAGTTCTTC. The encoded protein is CASSRTRYNEQFF.

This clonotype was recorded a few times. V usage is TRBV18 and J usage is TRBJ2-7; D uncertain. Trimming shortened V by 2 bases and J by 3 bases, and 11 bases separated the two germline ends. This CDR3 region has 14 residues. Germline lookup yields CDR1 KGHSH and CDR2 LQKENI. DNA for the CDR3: TGTGCCAGCTCACCAGGGCTAGTCAGCTACGAGCAGTACTTC. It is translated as CASSPGLVSYEQYF.

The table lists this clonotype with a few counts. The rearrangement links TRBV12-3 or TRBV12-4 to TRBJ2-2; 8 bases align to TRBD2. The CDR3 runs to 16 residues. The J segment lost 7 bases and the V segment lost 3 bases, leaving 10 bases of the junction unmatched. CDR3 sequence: CASSFASGGYGGELFF. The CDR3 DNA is TGTGCCAGCAGTTTCGCGTCGGGAGGGTACGGCGGGGAGCTGTTTTTT.

This CDR3 is CAISPTVNNYGYTF. The CDR3 region has the DNA TGTGCCATCAGCCCAACAGTAAACAACTATGGCTACACCTTC. The V call is TRBV10-3, the J call TRBJ1-2; D remains unclear. This CDR3 has 14 amino acids. The germline V gene encodes CDR1 ENHRY and CDR2 SYGVKD. Trimming stripped 6 bases from V and 2 bases from J, with 13 bases between.

The CDR3 sequence: CASDAIQGSGANVLTF. CDR3 sequence (DNA): TGTGCCAGCGACGCGATACAGGGATCTGGGGCCAACGTCCTGACTTTC. V usage is TRBV21-1 and J usage is TRBJ2-6. TRBV21-1 is a recognized pseudogene. The CDR3 has 16 amino acids.

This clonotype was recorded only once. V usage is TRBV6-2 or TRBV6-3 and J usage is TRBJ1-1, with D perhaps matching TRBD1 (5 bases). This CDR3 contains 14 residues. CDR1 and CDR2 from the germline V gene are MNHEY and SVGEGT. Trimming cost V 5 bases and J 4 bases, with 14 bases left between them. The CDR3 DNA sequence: TGTGCCAGCAGTGGCCAGGGTATCGGCACTGAAGCTTTCTTT. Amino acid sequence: CASSGQGIGTEAFF.

This chain's CDR3 is CASTRDGQQETQYF. In nucleotides, the CDR3 is TGTGCCAGCACTCGGGACGGACAACAAGAGACCCAGTACTTC. The chain recombines TRBV6-1 with TRBJ2-5; D is possibly TRBD1 or TRBD2 (5 bases each). V was cut by 7 bases and J by 2 bases, with 14 bases left in between. Germline V gene sequence: CDR1 MNHNS, CDR2 SASEGT. This CDR3 has 14 amino acids.

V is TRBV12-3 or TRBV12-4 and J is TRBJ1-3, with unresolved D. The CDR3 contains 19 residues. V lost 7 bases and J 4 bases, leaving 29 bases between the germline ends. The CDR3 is CASTLPLGRERLGGNTIYF. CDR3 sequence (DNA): TGTGCCAGCACTCTACCTTTGGGCCGGGAGAGGTTAGGAGGAAACACCATATATTTT.

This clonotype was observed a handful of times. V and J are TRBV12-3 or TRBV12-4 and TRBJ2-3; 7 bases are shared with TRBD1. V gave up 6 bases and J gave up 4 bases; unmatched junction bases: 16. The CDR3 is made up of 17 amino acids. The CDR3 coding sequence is TGTGCCAGCAGCCCTACAAGGGGACAGAGGAAAGCAGATACGCAGTATTTT. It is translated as CASSPTRGQRKADTQYF.

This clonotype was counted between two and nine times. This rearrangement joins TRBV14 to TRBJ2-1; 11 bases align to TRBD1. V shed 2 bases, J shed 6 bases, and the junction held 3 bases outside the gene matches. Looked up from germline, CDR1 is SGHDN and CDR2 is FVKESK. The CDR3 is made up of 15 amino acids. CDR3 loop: CASSQRDRGVNEQFF. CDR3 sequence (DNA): TGTGCCAGCAGCCAACGGGACAGGGGGGTCAATGAGCAGTTCTTC.

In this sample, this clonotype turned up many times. The CDR3 DNA sequence: TGTGCCAGCAGAGTTCGGGGATTAACCTACGAGCAGTACTTC. This translates into CASRVRGLTYEQYF. The chain joins TRBV28 to TRBJ2-7; tentative D call: TRBD2 (5 bases). The V gene lost 6 bases and the J gene lost 2 bases, with 14 bases spanning the gap. Germline CDR1 reads MDHEN; CDR2 reads SYDVKM. The CDR3 sequence is 14 residues long. Supplemented by reference TRBV28 and TRBJ2-7, the full variable domain reads DVKVTQSSRYLVKRTGEKVFLECVQDMDHENMFWYRQDPGLGLRLIYFSYDVKMKEKGDIPEGYSVSREKKERFSLILESASTNQTSMYLCASRVRGLTYEQYFGPGTRLTVT.

The CDR3: CSARGGVDEQYV. The CDR3 region has the DNA TGCAGTGCTAGAGGAGGGGTGGACGAGCAGTACGTC. The chain is built from TRBV20-1 and TRBJ2-7; either TRBD1 or TRBD2 may fit D (5 bases each). Germline V CDR1 and CDR2: DFQATT, SNEGSKA (reference sequence). There are 12 residues in the CDR3. V gave up 1 base and J gave up 5 bases, with 9 bases separating them.

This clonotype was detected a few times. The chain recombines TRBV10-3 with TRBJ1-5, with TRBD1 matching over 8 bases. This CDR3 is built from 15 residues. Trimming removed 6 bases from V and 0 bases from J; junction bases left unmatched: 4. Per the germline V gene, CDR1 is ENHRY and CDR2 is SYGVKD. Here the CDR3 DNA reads TGTGCCATCAGCGAGGGACAGGCTAGCAATCAGCCCCAGCATTTT. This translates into CAISEGQASNQPQHF.